This T cell receptor beta chain was profiled in a study of blood T cell repertoires in COVID-19. Study at large: In each case, the material was cDNA or gDNA derived from T cells, B-cell-depleted T cells, or PBMCs.

The CDR3 sequence is 15 residues long. Germline values: CDR1 SSHAT, CDR2 FNYEAQ (reference sequence). Trimming took off 1 base at V and 4 bases at J, with 10 bases between the two ends. Clones were sequenced by immunoSEQ multiplex PCR, and TCRdb holds only the in-frame ones, with some missing. The sample records fewer than 110,000 clones, around 92% being singletons. This clone was recorded a few times. The V gene is TRBV7-7, the J gene TRBJ2-2; TRBD2 might be the D (5 bases). The clonotype comes from a man in his forties or fifties with active or convalescent COVID-19. The sample was peripheral blood. The CDR3 DNA sequence: TGTGCCAGCAGCTTAGTCGGGATTGGCACCGGGGAGCTGTTTTTT. This codes for CASSLVGIGTGELFF.